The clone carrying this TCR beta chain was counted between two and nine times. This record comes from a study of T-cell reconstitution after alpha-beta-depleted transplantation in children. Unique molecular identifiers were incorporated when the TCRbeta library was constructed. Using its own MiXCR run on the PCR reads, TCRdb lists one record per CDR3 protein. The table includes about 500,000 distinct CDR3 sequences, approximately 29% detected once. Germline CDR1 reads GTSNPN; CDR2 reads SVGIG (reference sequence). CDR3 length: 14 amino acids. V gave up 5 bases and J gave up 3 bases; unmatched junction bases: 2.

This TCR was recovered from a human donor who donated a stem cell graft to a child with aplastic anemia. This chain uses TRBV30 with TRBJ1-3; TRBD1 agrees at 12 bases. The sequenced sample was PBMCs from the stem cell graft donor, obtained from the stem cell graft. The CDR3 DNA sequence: TGTGCCTGGGGGACAGGGGGCATTGGAAACACCATATATTTT. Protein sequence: CAWGTGGIGNTIYF.